One sample yielded the 25 T cell receptor beta chains listed below, sequenced in a study of cytomegalovirus exposure and HLA in healthy donors. The PCR contained 60 Vbeta and 13 Jbeta primers. Clones were read by immunoSEQ multiplex PCR, and TCRdb kept only the in-frame ones, dropping some. The sample holds around 130,000 clones; around three quarters are singletons and the top ten take approximately 1.8%. The sequencing input was PBMCs. These receptors were obtained from a middle-aged man in good health and CMV-seronegative.

To note about this clone: The same CDR3 also results from other DNA sequences found in this sample. The chain uses TRBV5-1 and TRBJ2-7; 7 nucleotides agree with TRBD1. The CDR3 is 14 amino acids. Germline trimming cut 5 bases from V and 1 base from J; bases unmatched to any gene: 6. CDR1 is SGHRS, CDR2 YFSETQ, per germline. CDR3 loop: CASSSTRGSYEQYF. CDR3 in DNA: TGCGCCAGCAGTTCAACCAGGGGGTCCTACGAGCAGTACTTC.

This clone was observed a handful of times. The chain has TRBV7-9 and TRBJ1-1; D remains unclear. The CDR3 runs to 12 residues. CDR1 is SEHNR and CDR2 is FQNEAQ in the germline V gene (reference sequence). V lost 5 bases, J lost 3 bases, and 7 bases lay in between. The CDR3 is CASSLPDTEAFF. The DNA for the CDR3 is TGTGCCAGCAGCCTCCCGGACACTGAAGCTTTCTTT.

V gene TRBV28 combines with J gene TRBJ1-5; TRBD1 matches at 11 bases. Germline CDR1 reads MDHEN; CDR2 reads SYDVKM. Trimming took 3 bases from V and 6 from J; bases not matched to a gene: 7. CDR3 size: 16 residues. CDR3 in DNA: TGTGCCAGCAGTTTGCCGGGGACAGGGGGTTTTCAGCCCCAGCATTTT. This translates into CASSLPGTGGFQPQHF.

V is TRBV2 and J is TRBJ2-7, with D possibly being TRBD1 (5 bases). Germline-derived CDR1 and CDR2 are SNHLY and FYNNEI. This CDR3 region has 15 residues. V was shortened by 6 bases and J by 4 bases, with 19 bases between the two germline ends. CDR3 amino acids: CASSLPQGILYEQYF. The CDR3 nucleotides read TGTGCCAGCAGCCTACCCCAGGGAATACTGTACGAGCAGTACTTC.

The chain joins TRBV7-9 to TRBJ2-5, with 8 bases aligning to TRBD1. The CDR3 covers 15 residues. Germline values: CDR1 SEHNR, CDR2 FQNEAQ (reference sequence). The V gene end was trimmed by 4 bases and the J gene end by 4 bases; junction bases not matched to a gene: 8. The CDR3: CASSSGQVRGETQYF. The CDR3, as DNA: TGTGCCAGCAGCTCGGGACAGGTGCGGGGAGAGACCCAGTACTTC.

V usage is TRBV7-6 and J usage is TRBJ1-4; D is ambiguous. Germline CDR1 reads SGHVS; CDR2 reads FNYEAQ. CDR3 length: 15 amino acids. The V end was cut by 5 bases, the J end by 3 bases, with 13 bases between. The CDR3 spells CASSKSSQPNEKLFF. The CDR3 nucleotides are TGTGCCAGCAGCAAATCCTCACAGCCTAATGAAAAACTGTTTTTT. The full variable domain, with the rest looked up from reference TRBV7-6 and TRBJ1-4, is GAGVSQSPRYKVTKRGQDVALRCDPISGHVSLYWYRQALGQGPEFLTYFNYEAQQDKSGLPNDRFSAERPEGSISTLTIQRTEQRDSAMYRCASSKSSQPNEKLFFGSGTQLSVL.

This clone was seen more than once but under ten times. The chain combines TRBV19 with TRBJ2-1, with D perhaps matching TRBD1 (6 bases). Germline CDR1 is LNHDA and CDR2 is SQIVND (reference sequence). Trimming took 4 bases from V and 1 from J, leaving 17 bases between them. This CDR3 is 17 amino acids long. The CDR3 loop reads CASSKGTRQTSYNEQFF. The CDR3 DNA follows: TGTGCCAGTAGTAAGGGGACAAGACAGACTTCCTACAATGAGCAGTTCTTC.

This clone was recorded a few times. The chain uses TRBV19 and TRBJ1-5; D remains unclear. Germline-derived CDR1 and CDR2 are LNHDA and SQIVND (reference sequence). This CDR3 spans 14 amino acids. V was clipped by 5 bases and J by 6 bases, with 14 bases between them. CDR3 in amino acids: CASSVPGLSQPQHF. The CDR3 DNA reads as TGTGCCAGTAGTGTTCCGGGTTTGAGTCAGCCCCAGCATTTT.

The V and J genes are TRBV6-4 and TRBJ2-1; 11 positions match TRBD2. J was trimmed by 2 bases and V by 6 bases; bases with no gene match: 3. Germline V CDR1 and CDR2: MRHNA, SNTAGT. The CDR3 has 15 residues. Here the CDR3 DNA reads TGTGCCAGCAGCGAGGGACTAGCGGCCTACAATGAGCAGTTCTTC. This codes for CASSEGLAAYNEQFF.

The rearrangement uses TRBV21-1 and TRBJ2-5; the table's D call, TRBD2, was not checked against the DNA. Near its end, the DNA agrees better with TRBJ2-7, so the J call may be wrong. TRBV21-1 constitutes a pseudogene. CDR3 size: 11 residues. CDR3 amino acids: CASSKWYEQYF. In DNA form, the CDR3 reads TGTGCCAGCAGCAAATGGTACGAGCAGTACTTC.

The chain carries TRBV5-5 and TRBJ2-7; D is uncertain. V was shortened by 4 bases and J by 6 bases, with 17 bases between the two germline ends. The CDR3 contains 14 residues. The germline CDR1 and CDR2 sequences are SGHKS and YYEKEE (reference sequence). CDR3 in DNA: TGTGCCAGCAGCCTTGCCAGTTTACGAGGCGAGCAGTACTTC. This sequence encodes CASSLASLRGEQYF.

The rearrangement uses TRBV7-8 and TRBJ1-3; possible D gene TRBD1, 6 bases. The CDR3 is made up of 16 amino acids. V gave up 2 bases and J gave up 5 bases, with 16 bases separating them. Looked up from germline, CDR1 is SGHVS and CDR2 is FQNEAQ. The CDR3 DNA follows: TGTGCCAGCAGCTTATCTTCCTGGGGGGGGCGAAACACCATATATTTT. Translated, it gives CASSLSSWGGRNTIYF.

In this sample, this clone turned up a few times. This sequence joins TRBV12-1 and TRBJ2-7; TRBD2 is the table's D call and was not checked against the DNA. TRBV12-1 is designated a pseudogene. The CDR3 spans 17 residues. The CDR3 DNA sequence: TGTGCCAGCAGCTATGACCGCGGCGAACTCAGCTCCTACGAGCAGTACTTC. It specifies CASSYDRGELSSYEQYF.

The J gene is TRBJ2-2, the V gene TRBV5-1; TRBD2 is a possible D gene (5 bases). The CDR3 sequence is 18 residues long. The V gene lost 0 bases and the J gene lost 5 bases, with 20 bases spanning the gap. The germline V gene has CDR1 SGHRS and CDR2 YFSETQ. The CDR3 loop is CASSLDRERRRGTGELFF. For the CDR3, the DNA is TGCGCCAGCAGCTTGGATAGGGAAAGACGCCGAGGGACCGGGGAGCTGTTTTTT.

CDR3 coding DNA: TGTGCCAGCAGTGGAGGATGGGGGGTTAACACTGAAGCTTTCTTT. This gives the protein CASSGGWGVNTEAFF. V and J are TRBV25-1 and TRBJ1-1; tentatively, D is TRBD1 (5 bases). The germline V and J ends were trimmed by 4 bases and 2 bases, with 14 bases remaining between them. Germline values: CDR1 MGHDK, CDR2 SYGVNS. This CDR3 region has 15 residues.

This sequence joins TRBV5-1 and TRBJ2-5; 14 nucleotides agree with TRBD2. Germline V gene sequence: CDR1 SGHRS, CDR2 YFSETQ. CDR3 length: 17 residues. V gave up 5 bases and J gave up 2 bases; unmatched junction bases: 8. The CDR3 spells CASSSGLAGGGQETQYF. In nucleotides, the CDR3 is TGCGCCAGCAGTTCCGGACTAGCGGGGGGTGGGCAAGAGACCCAGTACTTC.

V gene TRBV10-3 combines with J gene TRBJ1-1, with 7 nucleotides matching TRBD1. J lost 1 base, V lost 9 bases, and 8 bases had no gene match. There are 14 residues in the CDR3. The V gene's germline CDR1 is ENHRY and CDR2 SYGVKD. The chain's CDR3 is CAILQGPQNTEAFF. CDR3 nucleotide sequence: TGTGCCATTTTACAGGGGCCTCAGAACACTGAAGCTTTCTTT.

The chain couples TRBV5-4 to TRBJ1-1; D is possibly TRBD1 (5 bases). This CDR3 contains 13 residues. V lost 3 bases to trimming and J lost 2 bases, with 8 bases between them. Germline CDR1 reads SGHNT; CDR2 reads YYREEE (reference sequence). CDR3 nucleotides: TGTGCCAGCAGCTGGAGGGGAAACACTGAAGCTTTCTTT. Protein: CASSWRGNTEAFF.

The chain carries TRBV4-1 and TRBJ2-2, with 7 bases aligning to TRBD1. J lost 2 bases, V lost 4 bases, and 7 bases had no gene match. The CDR3 is 16 amino acids. In germline, CDR1 is MGHRA, CDR2 YSYEKL. CDR3 protein: CASSLRDSDNTGELFF. The CDR3 bases are TGCGCCAGCAGCCTACGGGACAGCGATAACACCGGGGAGCTGTTTTTT.

The chain carries TRBV7-9 and TRBJ2-5; TRBD2 agrees at 10 bases. Germline CDR1 reads SEHNR; CDR2 reads FQNEAQ (reference sequence). With 4 bases clipped from V and 1 base from J, the junction kept 6 bases outside the gene matches. The CDR3 runs 16 residues. The CDR3 loop reads CASSSAGGAVQETQYF. The CDR3 coding sequence is TGTGCCAGCAGCTCAGCGGGGGGGGCCGTCCAAGAGACCCAGTACTTC.

The chain joins TRBV11-2 to TRBJ2-5, with D unresolved. The J call may not be correct, given that the DNA end is closer to TRBJ2-7. The germline V gene has CDR1 SGHAT and CDR2 FQNNGV. This CDR3 contains 14 residues. In DNA, the CDR3 is TGTGCCAGCAGCTTCGAATCGCAGGCCTACGAGCAGTACTTC. Its protein product is CASSFESQAYEQYF.

The chain joins TRBV7-2 to TRBJ2-1; possibly TRBD2 for D (5 bases). From germline, CDR1 is SGHTA and CDR2 FQGNSA. Between the trimmed V and J ends, which lost 5 bases and 5 bases, there was a span of 22 bases. This CDR3 contains 17 residues. The CDR3 bases are TGTGCCAGCAGCCCTACATCCGGCCTAGCAGATCACAATGAGCAGTTCTTC. This encodes CASSPTSGLADHNEQFF.

This clone was seen only once. The chain uses TRBV19 and TRBJ2-5, with 10 bases fitting TRBD2. V trimming: 10 bases; J trimming: 6 bases; junction bases outside the gene matches: 17. CDR1 and CDR2 (germline): LNHDA, SQIVND (reference sequence). This CDR3 is 16 amino acids long. CDR3 in DNA: TGTGCCACTAATTCAGGGGCTAGCGGGAGTGGAAAGACCCAGTACTTC. Translating gives CATNSGASGSGKTQYF.

The sample holds one count of this clone. The chain links TRBV29-1 to TRBJ2-3, with 10 bases fitting TRBD2. V was clipped by 7 bases and J by 0 bases; unmatched bases: 7. Germline V gene lookup returns CDR1 SQVTM and CDR2 ANQGSEA. The CDR3 is 15 residues long. The CDR3 DNA reads as TGCAGCGGCCGTACTAGCGGGGCTAGCACAGATACGCAGTATTTT. It specifies CSGRTSGASTDTQYF.

This sequence joins TRBV28 and TRBJ1-5; D gene uncertain. V was pared by 2 bases and J by 6 bases, with 11 bases between. This CDR3 is built from 14 residues. The germline CDR1 and CDR2 sequences are MDHEN and SYDVKM. The CDR3 spells CASSLNQVGQPQHF. The CDR3 DNA sequence: TGTGCCAGCAGTTTAAATCAGGTGGGTCAGCCCCAGCATTTT.